Listed below are T cell receptor beta chains from one sample, sequenced in a study of monozygotic twins with cystic fibrosis. Here immunoSEQ multiplex PCR was the method, and the copy in TCRdb shows in-frame clones only, minus some. The table has 36,000 or so clones, 75% to 95% seen once; the top ten hold roughly 0.19%. The sequencing sample was made of blood. All receptors derive from a boy aged 2-9 years with cystic fibrosis. The CDR3 runs from the conserved cysteine through the conserved F or W. A D gene is named only where the DNA matches it firmly. Expanded clones get a size class; other rows say once, few or many, or leave the size out.

>TRBJ1-1|-|TRBV5-1|14|-
CASSTGQTYTEAFF
TGCGCCAGCAGCACCGGACAGACGTACACTGAAGCTTTCTTT
>TRBJ1-2|-|TRBV9|16|once
CASSGEDRIANYGYTF
TGTGCCAGCAGCGGTGAGGACCGTATTGCTAACTATGGCTACACCTTC
>TRBJ2-3|-|TRBV7-9|12|-
CASSLGLDTQYF
TGTGCCAGCAGCTTAGGGTTGGATACGCAGTATTTT
>TRBJ1-5|-|TRBV21-1|15|-
CASSKGCRPNQPQHF
TGTGCCAGCAGCAAAGGTTGCAGGCCGAATCAGCCCCAGCATTTT
>TRBJ1-5|TRBD1|TRBV10-2|13|-
CASSLGQASPQHF
TGCGCCAGCAGCCTAGGACAGGCAAGTCCCCAGCATTTT
>TRBJ1-1|-|TRBV19|12|-
CASALEGTEAFF
TGTGCCAGTGCCTTGGAAGGCACTGAAGCTTTCTTT
>TRBJ2-3|TRBD1|TRBV9|15|-
CASSGGTGVPDTQYF
TGTGCCAGCAGCGGGGGGACAGGGGTACCAGATACGCAGTATTTT
>TRBJ1-4|-|TRBV4-1|18|once
CASSQDSGGVATNEKLFF
TGCGCCAGCAGCCAAGATTCGGGCGGGGTCGCAACTAATGAAAAACTGTTTTTT
>TRBJ2-7|-|TRBV7-6|14|-
CASSGGPMNYEQYF
TGTGCCAGCAGCGGAGGACCGATGAACTACGAGCAGTACTTC
>TRBJ1-1|-|TRBV18|13|-
CASSPRENTEAFF
TGTGCCAGCTCACCGAGGGAGAACACTGAAGCTTTCTTT
>TRBJ1-2|TRBD1|TRBV10-3|15|-
CAISGTEGRDYGYTF
TGTGCCATCAGCGGGACAGAGGGACGGGACTATGGCTACACCTTC
>TRBJ2-1|-|TRBV27|16|few
CASSRLDLDAYNEQFF
TGTGCCAGCAGTAGACTCGACCTCGACGCCTACAATGAGCAGTTCTTC
>TRBJ2-2|-|TRBV6-5|15|-
CASSLGGRATGELFF
TGTGCCAGCAGTTTAGGGGGGCGCGCCACCGGGGAGCTGTTTTTT
>TRBJ1-1|-|TRBV5-1|18|-
CASSLFGPAIELNTEAFF
TGCGCCAGCAGCCTGTTCGGCCCCGCCATAGAACTTAACACTGAAGCTTTCTTT
>TRBJ2-3|-|TRBV5-4|15|-
CASSLEEGSTDTQYF
TGTGCCAGCAGCTTGGAAGAGGGTAGCACAGATACGCAGTATTTT
>TRBJ1-2|-|TRBV6-5|14|-
CASSYSGPSRGYTF
TGTGCCAGCAGTTACTCGGGGCCGAGTCGTGGCTACACCTTC
>TRBJ1-4|-|TRBV11-2|15|-
CASSSTGWANEKLFF
TGTGCCAGCAGCTCGACAGGATGGGCTAATGAAAAACTGTTTTTT
>TRBJ1-1|-|TRBV19|14|-
CASSMEGRDTEAFF
TGTGCCAGTAGTATGGAGGGAAGGGACACTGAAGCTTTCTTT
>TRBJ1-5|-|TRBV4-1|14|-
CASSQDRRNQPQHF
TGCGCCAGCAGCCAAGATCGGCGGAATCAGCCCCAGCATTTT
>TRBJ1-1|TRBD1|TRBV6-5|14|-
CASSRSGGRTEAFF
TGTGCCAGCAGTCGCTCAGGGGGCCGGACTGAAGCTTTCTTT
>TRBJ1-5|TRBD1|TRBV19|14|-
CASSQQGAGQPQHF
TGTGCCAGTAGTCAACAGGGGGCGGGTCAGCCCCAGCATTTT
>TRBJ1-5|-|TRBV5-6|13|-
CASNLGPGQPQHF
TGTGCCAGCAACCTAGGGCCTGGTCAGCCCCAGCATTTT
>TRBJ1-2|-|TRBV6-5|14|-
CASRVQGVDYGYTF
TGTGCCAGCAGGGTGCAGGGAGTGGACTATGGCTACACCTTC
>TRBJ1-2|TRBD1|TRBV15|15|-
CATSSRHGTGLRSTF
TGTGCCACCAGCTCCCGACACGGGACAGGGCTTAGGAGCACCTTC
>TRBJ2-3|TRBD2|TRBV7-6|16|-
CASSLGGLGWVGAQYF
TGTGCCAGCAGCTTAGGTGGACTAGGGTGGGTGGGAGCGCAGTATTTT
>TRBJ2-5|-|TRBV2|15|-
CASGGSRDEKETQYF
TGTGCCAGCGGGGGTTCGCGGGACGAAAAAGAGACCCAGTACTTC
>TRBJ2-5|TRBD2|TRBV19|19|-
CASSPRTSGGTPFQETQYF
TGTGCCAGTAGTCCACGGACTAGCGGGGGAACTCCATTCCAAGAGACCCAGTACTTC
>TRBJ2-1|-|TRBV5-8|13|-
CASSLPDLYGQFF
TGTGCCAGCAGTCTCCCAGACCTATACGGGCAGTTCTTC
>TRBJ1-6|-|TRBV7-6|15|-
CASSLAGMGGSPLHF
TGTGCCAGCAGCTTAGCGGGGATGGGAGGATCACCCCTCCACTTT